These T cell receptor beta chains were read from a single sample in a study of T cells in Graves' hyperthyroidism and ophthalmopathy. TCRdb re-analysed the multiplex PCR reads in MiXCR, keeping a single row per CDR3 protein. Among 200,000 to 300,000 distinct CDR3 sequences listed, 16% were seen once. The sequencing sample was made of blood. The origin of the receptors is a woman between 18 and 29 years old with Graves' ophthalmopathy. Each CDR3 is given with its conserved first and last residue. The D gene is left open where the match is weak. Clone size appears in some rows only: once, few, many, or a class for an expanded clone.

clone size: few
V gene: TRBV19
J gene: TRBJ2-2
D gene: .
CDR3 DNA: TGTGCCAGTAGTATATCAACCTCGTCCCGGACCACCGGGGAGCTGTTTTTT
CDR3 protein: CASSISTSSRTTGELFF

clone size: many
V gene: TRBV18
J gene: TRBJ2-2
D gene: .
CDR3 DNA: TGTGCCAGCTCAGCAACCGGGAGCACCGGGGAGCTGTTTTTT
CDR3 protein: CASSATGSTGELFF

clone size: many
V gene: TRBV18
J gene: TRBJ2-1
D gene: .
CDR3 DNA: TGTGCCAGCTCACCACCGTCCTACAATGAGCAGTTCTTC
CDR3 protein: CASSPPSYNEQFF

clone size: many
V gene: TRBV5-6
J gene: TRBJ2-1
D gene: .
CDR3 DNA: TGTGCCAGCAGCTTCCAGCCTCCAGGGAAAGTCTTCAATGAGCAGTTCTTC
CDR3 protein: CASSFQPPGKVFNEQFF

clone size: many
V gene: TRBV7-9
J gene: TRBJ2-1
D gene: TRBD1
CDR3 DNA: TGTGCCAGCAGCTTTCAGGGGGTCCCCTACAATGAGCAGTTCTTC
CDR3 protein: CASSFQGVPYNEQFF

clone size: .
V gene: TRBV15
J gene: TRBJ2-3
D gene: .
CDR3 DNA: TGTGCCACCAGCACGTCGACTGAGACAGATACGCAGTATTTT
CDR3 protein: CATSTSTETDTQYF

clone size: .
V gene: TRBV6-2/TRBV6-3
J gene: TRBJ2-1
D gene: TRBD2
CDR3 DNA: TGTGCCAGCGGGAGCGACCGGACTAGCCGCAATGAGCAGTTCTTC
CDR3 protein: CASGSDRTSRNEQFF

clone size: many
V gene: TRBV18
J gene: TRBJ2-1
D gene: TRBD2
CDR3 DNA: TGTGCCAGCTCACTTACGGGAGGAACCTACAATGAGCAGTTCTTC
CDR3 protein: CASSLTGGTYNEQFF

clone size: many
V gene: TRBV7-9
J gene: TRBJ2-2
D gene: TRBD2
CDR3 DNA: TGTGCCAGCAGCTTAGGTTCTTATGGACTAGCCACCGGGGAGCTGTTTTTT
CDR3 protein: CASSLGSYGLATGELFF

clone size: .
V gene: TRBV11-2
J gene: TRBJ2-1
D gene: TRBD1
CDR3 DNA: TGCAGCTCCAGGGGGTACAATGAGCAGTTCTTC
CDR3 protein: CSSRGYNEQFF

clone size: many
V gene: TRBV14
J gene: TRBJ2-3
D gene: .
CDR3 DNA: TGTGCCAGCAGCCAAGGATGGGGTCCGGATACGCAGTATTTT
CDR3 protein: CASSQGWGPDTQYF

clone size: many
V gene: TRBV6-1
J gene: TRBJ2-1
D gene: .
CDR3 DNA: TGTGCCAGCAGGGCTCGGAGCTCCTACAATGAGCAGTTCTTC
CDR3 protein: CASRARSSYNEQFF

clone size: many
V gene: TRBV6-1
J gene: TRBJ2-2
D gene: .
CDR3 DNA: TGTGCCAGCAGTGAAACCGAAATTTTGGGTCCGGGCACCGGGGAGCTGTTTTTT
CDR3 protein: CASSETEILGPGTGELFF

clone size: many
V gene: TRBV11-2
J gene: TRBJ2-5
D gene: .
CDR3 DNA: TGTGCCAGCAGCTTAGATGGGTGGGAGACCCAGTACTTC
CDR3 protein: CASSLDGWETQYF

clone size: few
V gene: TRBV18
J gene: TRBJ1-3
D gene: .
CDR3 DNA: TGTGCCAGCTCACCACCCGGGGCGGGAAACACCATATATTTT
CDR3 protein: CASSPPGAGNTIYF

clone size: .
V gene: TRBV7-9
J gene: TRBJ1-6
D gene: .
CDR3 DNA: TGTGCCAGCAGCTTAGGGCAGGATAATCCACCCCTCCACTTT
CDR3 protein: CASSLGQDNPPLHF

clone size: many
V gene: TRBV28
J gene: TRBJ1-2
D gene: TRBD1
CDR3 DNA: TGTGCCAGCAGTTCCTATACGGGCAGGGGGTTTCAATATGGCTACACCTTC
CDR3 protein: CASSSYTGRGFQYGYTF

clone size: .
V gene: TRBV28
J gene: TRBJ1-2
D gene: .
CDR3 DNA: TGTGCCAGCAGTCACCTCCGCCGGGCGTATGGCTACACCTTC
CDR3 protein: CASSHLRRAYGYTF

clone size: .
V gene: TRBV14
J gene: TRBJ2-1
D gene: TRBD2
CDR3 DNA: TGTGCCAGCAGCCAGACCGAGGGACTAGCGGGAGCCTACAATGAGCAGTTCTTC
CDR3 protein: CASSQTEGLAGAYNEQFF

clone size: .
V gene: TRBV27
J gene: TRBJ2-2
D gene: .
CDR3 DNA: TGTGCCAGCAGTTTCGGTTCAGGGGGAGGCGGGGAGCTGTTTTTT
CDR3 protein: CASSFGSGGGGELFF

clone size: many
V gene: TRBV7-2
J gene: TRBJ2-7
D gene: .
CDR3 DNA: TGTGCCAGCAGCCCCCACAGGGTAATATACGAGCAGTACTTC
CDR3 protein: CASSPHRVIYEQYF

clone size: many
V gene: TRBV14
J gene: TRBJ2-3
D gene: TRBD2
CDR3 DNA: TGTGCCAGCAGCCCGGGACTAGCGGGCTTCACAGATACGCAGTATTTT
CDR3 protein: CASSPGLAGFTDTQYF

clone size: many
V gene: TRBV7-8
J gene: TRBJ2-1
D gene: .
CDR3 DNA: TGTGCCAGCAGCCCAGCAGGGGTCAACTACTACAATGAGCAGTTCTTC
CDR3 protein: CASSPAGVNYYNEQFF

clone size: few
V gene: TRBV10-3
J gene: TRBJ1-3
D gene: .
CDR3 DNA: TGTGCCATCAGTGAGGTATTACGGGGATCTGGAAACACCATATATTTT
CDR3 protein: CAISEVLRGSGNTIYF

clone size: many
V gene: TRBV28
J gene: TRBJ2-5
D gene: .
CDR3 DNA: TGTGCCAGCAGACGGATTGCTGGGGGCACCAGTGAGACCCAGTACTTC
CDR3 protein: CASRRIAGGTSETQYF

clone size: many
V gene: TRBV3-1
J gene: TRBJ1-2
D gene: .
CDR3 DNA: TGTGCCAGCAGCCAAAGCCAGGACTATGGCTACACCTTC
CDR3 protein: CASSQSQDYGYTF

clone size: many
V gene: TRBV30
J gene: TRBJ2-3
D gene: .
CDR3 DNA: TGTGCCTGGAGTGTAGGGGGTGGGGATATCTCAGATACGCAGTATTTT
CDR3 protein: CAWSVGGGDISDTQYF

clone size: .
V gene: TRBV7-9
J gene: TRBJ2-4
D gene: TRBD1
CDR3 DNA: TGTGCCAGCAGCCGCCAGGGGGCTAAAAACATTCAGTACTTC
CDR3 protein: CASSRQGAKNIQYF

clone size: many
V gene: TRBV4-2
J gene: TRBJ1-4
D gene: .
CDR3 DNA: TGTGCCAGCAGCCTTTCCCGGGGGCCGCTAAATGAAAAACTGTTTTTT
CDR3 protein: CASSLSRGPLNEKLFF

clone size: many
V gene: TRBV18
J gene: TRBJ2-2
D gene: TRBD1
CDR3 DNA: TGTGCCAGCTCGGGGACAGGGGTGAACACCGGGGAGCTGTTTTTT
CDR3 protein: CASSGTGVNTGELFF

clone size: many
V gene: TRBV4-1
J gene: TRBJ2-3
D gene: .
CDR3 DNA: TGCGCCAGCAGCTCGGGACCAGGGGACACAGATACGCAGTATTTT
CDR3 protein: CASSSGPGDTDTQYF

clone size: .
V gene: TRBV4-1
J gene: TRBJ2-7
D gene: TRBD2
CDR3 DNA: TGCGCCAGCAGCCAAGATCCAGCGGGGGGTCTGTACGAGCAGTACTTC
CDR3 protein: CASSQDPAGGLYEQYF

clone size: many
V gene: TRBV3-1
J gene: TRBJ1-6
D gene: TRBD1
CDR3 DNA: TGTGCCAGCAGCCACAGACAGGGGAGTGGTTATAATTCACCCCTCCACTTT
CDR3 protein: CASSHRQGSGYNSPLHF